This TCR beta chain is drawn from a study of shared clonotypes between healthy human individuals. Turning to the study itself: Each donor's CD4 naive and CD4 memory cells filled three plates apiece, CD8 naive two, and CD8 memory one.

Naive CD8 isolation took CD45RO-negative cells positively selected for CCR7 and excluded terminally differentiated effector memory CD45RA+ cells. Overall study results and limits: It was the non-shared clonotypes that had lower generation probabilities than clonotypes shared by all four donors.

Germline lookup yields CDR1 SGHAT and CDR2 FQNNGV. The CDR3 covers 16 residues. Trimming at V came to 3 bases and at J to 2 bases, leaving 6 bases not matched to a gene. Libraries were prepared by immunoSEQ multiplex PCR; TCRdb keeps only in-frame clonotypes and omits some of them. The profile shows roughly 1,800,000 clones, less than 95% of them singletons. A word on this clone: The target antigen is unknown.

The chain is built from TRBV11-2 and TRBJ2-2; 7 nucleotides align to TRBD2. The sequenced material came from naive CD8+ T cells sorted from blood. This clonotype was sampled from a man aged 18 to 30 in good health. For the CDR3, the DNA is TGTGCCAGCAGCTTCCCTCGCGGGAGAAACACCGGGGAGCTGTTTTTT. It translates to CASSFPRGRNTGELFF.